This T cell receptor (beta chain) originates from a study of identical twins. Findings and caveats of the study: Where beta out-of-frame sequences were concerned, excess twin sharing was weaker. Zero-insertion findings could be partly confounded by invariant cells (MAIT and iNKT cells). Within twin pairs, the out-of-frame alpha sequences they shared showed excess low generation probability.

In its sample, this clonotype was seen a few times. Its antigen remains unidentified. TCRdb ran MiXCR on the 5' RACE reads and lists one entry per CDR3 protein. The sample yields under 300,000 distinct CDR3 sequences, about 9% seen once. CDR3 length: 12 amino acids. The ends were cut back, 6 bases at V and 5 bases at J, with 11 bases in the middle. Germline CDR1 SQVTM, CDR2 ANQGSEA. Healthy Caucasians supplied all donations. These same records also appear under a second study, on yellow fever vaccine responses in identical twins.

This rearrangement joins TRBV29-1 to TRBJ2-1, with D hard to call. Material: CD8+ T cells sorted from blood. This clonotype was obtained from a woman younger than 35 in good health. The CDR3 loop reads CSVASVHNEQFF. As DNA, the CDR3 is TGCAGCGTGGCCAGCGTTCACAATGAGCAGTTCTTC.